This TCR beta chain was found in a study of blood T cell repertoires in COVID-19. The CDR3 contains 13 residues. Trimming took 4 bases from V and 0 from J, leaving 6 bases between them. Germline V lookup: CDR1 ENHRY, CDR2 SYGVKD. Method: immunoSEQ multiplex PCR; TCRdb's copy keeps in-frame clones and lacks some. Here the sample spans about 100,000 clones, approximately 89% being singletons. This clonotype was obtained from a middle-aged man with active COVID-19. The sequencing sample was made of peripheral blood. The J gene is TRBJ2-5, the V gene TRBV10-3, with D maybe TRBD2 (5 bases). Here the CDR3 DNA reads TGTGCCATCAGTGCGGGGAACCAAGAGACCCAGTACTTC. It codes for CAISAGNQETQYF.